A selection of T cell receptor beta chains follows, all from one sample in a study of T-cell memory formation after mild COVID-19. TCRdb re-called the 5' RACE reads through MiXCR, storing one row per CDR3 protein. Of 350,000 to 500,000 distinct CDR3 sequences listed, under 20% are singletons. The sample comprised PBMCs or a T cell subset sorted from them (not recorded which). Receptors were obtained from a man aged 18 to 30 who had mild COVID-19 (a few samples of this study predate the infection). Cell type and time point are not known. Each CDR3 is given with its conserved first and last residue. The D gene is left open where the match is weak. Not every row has a clone size; where given, it reads once, few, many or a size class.

j_call,v_call,clone_size,d_call,cdr3_aa,cdr3_nt
TRBJ2-3,TRBV9,.,.,CASSTRGGRGSTDTQYF,TGTGCCAGCAGCACCCGTGGGGGCCGCGGGTCCACAGATACGCAGTATTTT
TRBJ2-4,TRBV7-2,few,.,CASSLGGQGIKNIQYF,TGTGCCAGCAGCTTAGGGGGTCAGGGAATTAAAAACATTCAGTACTTC
TRBJ1-1,TRBV18,few,.,CASSSRYTEAFF,TGTGCCAGCTCATCCCGATACACTGAAGCTTTCTTT
TRBJ2-3,TRBV7-9,.,.,CASSLGWASVTDTQYF,TGTGCCAGCAGCTTAGGGTGGGCTAGCGTCACAGATACGCAGTATTTT
TRBJ2-7,TRBV9,.,TRBD2,CASSSLAGALYEQYF,TGTGCCAGCAGCTCGCTAGCGGGGGCCCTCTACGAGCAGTACTTC
TRBJ2-6,TRBV9,few,.,CASSTGANVLTF,TGTGCCAGCAGTACTGGGGCCAACGTCCTGACTTTC
TRBJ2-1,TRBV9,few,TRBD1,CASSVVVGTAYNEQFF,TGTGCCAGCAGCGTAGTTGTTGGGACAGCATACAATGAGCAGTTCTTC
TRBJ2-3,TRBV21-1,.,.,CASTPGLAGTDTQYF,TGTGCCAGCACCCCGGGACTAGCGGGCACAGATACGCAGTATTTT
TRBJ2-7,TRBV6-6,few,.,CASSTYEQYF,TGTGCCAGCAGTACTTACGAGCAGTACTTC
TRBJ2-3,TRBV21-1,few,.,CASVRGGGTDTQYF,TGTGCCAGCGTTCGGGGCGGGGGCACAGATACGCAGTATTTT
TRBJ2-5,TRBV7-9,.,.,CASRLGLFGETQYF,TGTGCCAGCAGATTAGGGCTATTTGGAGAGACCCAGTACTTC
TRBJ2-3,TRBV7-9,.,TRBD2,CASSQRRGGQTDTQYF,TGTGCCAGCAGCCAGAGGCGGGGGGGCCAAACAGATACGCAGTATTTT
TRBJ2-1,TRBV6-5,.,TRBD1,CASSSTGGRYNEQFF,TGTGCCAGCAGTTCCACAGGGGGCAGGTACAATGAGCAGTTCTTC
TRBJ2-3,TRBV5-5,few,.,CASSFDPRRRGVADTQYF,TGTGCCAGCAGCTTCGACCCTCGCCGCAGGGGAGTTGCAGATACGCAGTATTTT
TRBJ1-5,TRBV12-3/TRBV12-4,few,.,CASSFGEAQPQHF,TGTGCCAGCAGCTTCGGGGAGGCTCAGCCCCAGCATTTT
TRBJ2-3,TRBV28,.,.,CASFSPGGTDTQYF,TGTGCCAGCTTCAGCCCAGGGGGCACAGATACGCAGTATTTT
TRBJ1-3,TRBV6-5,.,.,CASSYSSAYVNTIYF,TGTGCCAGCAGTTACTCGTCCGCTTATGTAAACACCATATATTTT
TRBJ1-1,TRBV7-2,.,.,CASSFGFVPTEAFF,TGTGCCAGCAGCTTCGGGTTCGTGCCCACTGAAGCTTTCTTT
TRBJ2-1,TRBV21-1,many,.,CASSALGANEQFF,TGTGCCAGCAGCGCCCTCGGGGCAAATGAGCAGTTCTTC
TRBJ1-3,TRBV7-2,few,TRBD1,CASSLVGGQVDTIYF,TGTGCCAGCAGCTTAGTAGGGGGACAGGTGGACACCATATATTTT
TRBJ1-1,TRBV7-6,few,.,CASSSESHLGAFF,TGTGCCAGCAGCTCAGAAAGCCACCTTGGAGCTTTCTTT
TRBJ1-5,TRBV19,.,.,CASSPSRIQPQHF,TGTGCCAGTAGTCCTTCCAGGATACAGCCCCAGCATTTT
TRBJ2-7,TRBV12-3/TRBV12-4,.,.,CATRDSYEQYF,TGTGCCACTAGGGACTCCTACGAGCAGTACTTC
TRBJ2-7,TRBV7-3,.,TRBD2,CASSPFAGGDEQYF,TGTGCCAGCAGCCCTTTTGCGGGGGGCGACGAGCAGTACTTC
TRBJ2-1,TRBV4-3,few,.,CASSQDLWGAPDNEQFF,TGCGCCAGCAGCCAGGATCTATGGGGGGCCCCGGACAATGAGCAGTTCTTC
TRBJ1-6,TRBV15,.,TRBD1,CATSGTGFMDSPLHF,TGTGCCACCTCCGGGACAGGGTTTATGGATTCACCCCTCCACTTT
TRBJ2-5,TRBV5-1,.,TRBD1,CASSHRTGTGETQYF,TGCGCCAGCAGCCACAGGACAGGGACGGGAGAGACCCAGTACTTC
TRBJ2-5,TRBV20-1,few,.,CSAPRDLLEETQYF,TGCAGTGCTCCCCGGGACCTTCTGGAAGAGACCCAGTACTTC
TRBJ1-3,TRBV7-9,.,.,CASSLDAQSGNTIYF,TGTGCCAGCAGCTTAGACGCCCAGTCTGGAAACACCATATATTTT
TRBJ1-2,TRBV20-1,.,TRBD1,CSARDGTGPNGYTF,TGCAGTGCTAGAGATGGGACAGGACCCAATGGCTACACCTTC
TRBJ2-1,TRBV7-9,few,TRBD2,CASLTLTSGAFEFF,TGTGCCAGCCTAACCCTGACTAGCGGGGCATTCGAGTTCTTC
TRBJ2-2,TRBV4-1,.,.,CASSQDIQGRGYTGELFF,TGCGCCAGCAGCCAAGATATTCAGGGACGGGGGTACACCGGGGAGCTGTTTTTT
TRBJ1-1,TRBV7-9,many,.,CASSLARSAPNTEAFF,TGTGCCAGCAGCTTAGCGAGGTCAGCACCGAACACTGAAGCTTTCTTT
TRBJ2-1,TRBV4-1,few,.,CASKGFRPGQFF,TGCGCCAGCAAGGGTTTTAGGCCAGGGCAGTTCTTC
TRBJ1-1,TRBV12-3/TRBV12-4,many,.,CASSLGRVNTEAFF,TGTGCCAGCAGTTTGGGGAGAGTGAACACTGAAGCTTTCTTT
TRBJ2-5,TRBV4-3,few,.,CASSQVAGWETQYF,TGCGCCAGCAGCCAAGTCGCCGGGTGGGAGACCCAGTACTTC
TRBJ1-6,TRBV20-1,.,.,CSARDGTRRGAGGRSPLHF,TGCAGTGCTAGAGACGGTACCCGCCGAGGGGCGGGAGGTCGTTCACCCCTCCACTTT
TRBJ1-2,TRBV12-3/TRBV12-4,.,.,CASSFPLRGYTF,TGTGCCAGCAGCTTTCCCCTGAGGGGCTACACCTTC
TRBJ2-1,TRBV5-6,few,.,CASSLIREQFF,TGTGCCAGCAGCTTAATCCGTGAGCAGTTCTTC
TRBJ1-1,TRBV12-3/TRBV12-4,few,.,CASREFLNTEAFF,TGTGCCAGCAGGGAGTTTTTGAACACTGAAGCTTTCTTT
TRBJ2-7,TRBV6-2/TRBV6-3,many,TRBD2,CASSSLTSGGISYEQYF,TGTGCCAGCAGTTCCCTCACTAGCGGGGGGATTTCCTACGAGCAGTACTTC
TRBJ1-3,TRBV4-2,.,.,CASSPVARGSGNTIYF,TGTGCCAGCAGCCCGGTCGCCAGGGGAAGTGGAAACACCATATATTTT
TRBJ2-1,TRBV4-3,few,.,CASSQDFRGYNEQFF,TGCGCCAGCAGCCAAGATTTCCGGGGCTACAATGAGCAGTTCTTC
TRBJ2-4,TRBV12-3/TRBV12-4,few,.,CASAAGGAKNIQYF,TGTGCCAGCGCTGCCGGTGGGGCCAAAAACATTCAGTACTTC
TRBJ2-3,TRBV20-1,few,.,CIPRPSTDTQYF,TGCATCCCCAGACCTAGCACAGATACGCAGTATTTT
TRBJ2-3,TRBV2,few,TRBD2,CASSDIAGDPTDTQYF,TGTGCCAGCAGTGACATTGCGGGGGACCCCACAGATACGCAGTATTTT
TRBJ1-2,TRBV7-6,.,.,CASSPRGGAAYGYTF,TGTGCCAGCAGCCCCCGAGGGGGGGCGGCTTATGGCTACACCTTC
TRBJ2-5,TRBV7-9,.,.,CASTRQGGEETQYF,TGTGCCAGCACTCGCCAGGGGGGCGAGGAGACCCAGTACTTC
TRBJ2-1,TRBV14,many,TRBD2,CASSQDWGGEQFF,TGTGCCAGCAGCCAAGATTGGGGGGGTGAGCAGTTCTTC
TRBJ2-3,TRBV12-3/TRBV12-4,.,TRBD2,CASSLGGGSSTDTQYF,TGTGCCAGCAGTTTAGGCGGGGGAAGTAGCACAGATACGCAGTATTTT
TRBJ1-1,TRBV6-2/TRBV6-3,few,.,CASSYRGGRRLNTEAFF,TGTGCCAGCAGTTACAGGGGAGGTCGGAGGCTGAACACTGAAGCTTTCTTT
TRBJ1-2,TRBV7-2,few,.,CASSPGTNYGYTF,TGTGCCAGCAGCCCCGGGACTAACTATGGCTACACCTTC
TRBJ2-5,TRBV27,few,TRBD1,CASPRTGGETQYF,TGTGCCAGCCCCAGGACAGGGGGCGAGACCCAGTACTTC
TRBJ1-6,TRBV4-3,few,.,CASSQDQLGSPLHF,TGCGCCAGCAGCCAAGATCAGCTGGGTTCACCCCTCCACTTT
TRBJ1-1,TRBV7-9,.,TRBD1,CASSLTGTDNAEAFF,TGTGCCAGCAGCTTAACCGGGACAGATAACGCTGAAGCTTTCTTT
TRBJ2-3,TRBV9,once,.,CASTTLSGGQDTQYF,TGTGCCAGCACCACCCTCTCCGGGGGGCAAGATACGCAGTATTTT
TRBJ1-5,TRBV28,.,.,CASSLRLVFSDQPKHF,TGTGCCAGCAGTTTACGGCTGGTTTTTTCCGATCAGCCCAAGCATTTT